This T cell receptor beta chain came from a study of post-analysis software for immune sequencing data. The overall study: Several disease courses (relapsing-remitting, secondary progressive and progressive-relapsing) of multiple sclerosis were included.

The library was made from cDNA and included unique molecular identifiers. Out of roughly 1 to 10 million T cells, 480,000 or so cDNA molecules were generated. MiXCR was run by TCRdb on the PCR reads, yielding one entry per CDR3 protein. The sample holds roughly 730,000 distinct CDR3 sequences, roughly 27% seen once. To note about this clonotype: What it binds is unknown.

CDR3 length: 14 residues. Per the germline V gene, CDR1 is SGHRS and CDR2 is YFSETQ. Trimming stripped 4 bases from V and 8 bases from J, with 15 bases between. Study conclusions and caveats: Controls showed lower frequencies than patients for roughly five TRBV segments, and TRBV5-6, TRBV5-1 and TRBV20-1 were among these. Controls significantly exceeded multiple sclerosis patients in normalized Chao1 diversity. Strong same-batch co-clustering of samples appeared with F measure clustering.

The sample consisted of blood. This chain links TRBV5-1 with TRBJ1-4; D not resolved. This receptor was obtained from a girl aged 10 to 17 with multiple sclerosis. The CDR3 coding sequence is TGCGCCAGCAGCCCTCAAACGACGCAAGAAAAACTGTTTTTT. Protein sequence: CASSPQTTQEKLFF.